One sample yielded the 24 T cell receptor beta chains listed below, sequenced in a study of blood T cell repertoires in COVID-19. TCRdb's table, derived via immunoSEQ multiplex PCR, lists solely in-frame clones and lacks some. The sample lists approximately 170,000 clones, more than 80% seen once, with roughly a tenth in the top ten. Sequenced sample: peripheral blood. The receptors shown here come from a human donor in a cohort sampled during active COVID-19.

This clone was counted a few times. The J gene is TRBJ2-1, the V gene TRBV6-5, with 8 bases matching TRBD2. Losses at the gene ends were 5 bases for V and 9 bases for J; bases not matched to a gene: 9. The CDR3 sequence is 14 residues long. From germline, CDR1 is MNHEY and CDR2 SVGAGI. The CDR3 loop is CASSLKRELGEQFF. The CDR3 nucleotides read TGTGCCAGCAGTCTAAAGCGGGAGTTGGGTGAGCAGTTCTTC.

The sample holds a few counts of this clone. Other DNA sequences in this specimen translate into the identical CDR3. The chain links TRBV23-1 to TRBJ1-3; D unclear. Being an ORF, TRBV23-1 has a function that is uncertain. The CDR3 length is 15 residues. Trimming stripped 3 bases from V and 0 bases from J, with 9 bases between. CDR3 sequence: CASSHPVVSGNTIYF. CDR3 nucleotides: TGCGCCAGCAGTCACCCGGTCGTCTCTGGAAACACCATATATTTT.

The CDR3 protein is CASSLSGTGFRTDTQYF. CDR3 nucleotides: TGTGCCAGCAGTTTATCGGGGACAGGGTTCCGCACAGATACGCAGTATTTT. The chain combines TRBV27 with TRBJ2-3, with 9 bases identical to TRBD1. The length of the CDR3 is 17 residues. Germline-derived CDR1 and CDR2 are MNHEY and SMNVEV (reference sequence). Trimming cost V 0 bases and J 1 base; bases outside gene matches: 5.

V usage is TRBV2 and J usage is TRBJ1-6; 8 bases are shared with TRBD1. Germline V gene data show CDR1 as SNHLY and CDR2 as FYNNEI. Trimming took 4 bases from V and 12 from J; bases not matched to a gene: 5. The CDR3 consists of 13 residues. This chain's CDR3 is CASSADRGGPLHF. CDR3 DNA sequence: TGTGCCAGCAGTGCCGACAGGGGAGGACCCCTCCACTTT.

This clone was seen once. The CDR3 region is CASSATSGFERAQFF. The CDR3 nucleotides read TGTGCCAGCAGCGCGACTAGCGGGTTTGAACGGGCGCAGTTCTTC. The chain is built from TRBV5-4 and TRBJ2-1, with TRBD2 identical over 10 bases. This CDR3 region has 15 residues. In germline, CDR1 is SGHNT, CDR2 YYREEE (reference sequence). J gave up 12 bases and V 4 bases, and 13 bases lay outside the gene matches.

The chain recombines TRBV19 with TRBJ2-7; D possibly corresponds to TRBD2 (6 bases). The CDR3 spans 15 residues. Trimming removed 5 bases from V and 7 bases from J, with 21 bases in between. CDR1 is LNHDA and CDR2 is SQIVND in the germline V gene (reference sequence). The CDR3 nucleotides read TGTGCCAGTAGTCGGAGTCCGGGGAGGCATGATGAGCAGTACTTC. Translated, it gives CASSRSPGRHDEQYF.

The genes are TRBV2 and TRBJ2-7, with TRBD2 matching over 7 bases. This CDR3 is 13 amino acids long. Germline V gene lookup returns CDR1 SNHLY and CDR2 FYNNEI. The ends lost 5 bases at V and 6 bases at J; junction bases unmatched: 7. Here the CDR3 reads CASSPVSGGEQYF. DNA for the CDR3: TGTGCCAGCAGTCCGGTTTCGGGAGGCGAGCAGTACTTC.

This clone has only one observation. The chain employs TRBV7-2 and TRBJ1-6; 7 bases align to TRBD1. The CDR3 sequence is 14 residues long. Unmatched junction bases numbered 0, after V lost 1 base and J lost 6 bases. Germline values: CDR1 SGHTA, CDR2 FQGNSA. The CDR3: CASSLEGANSPLHF. CDR3 coding DNA: TGTGCCAGCAGCTTAGAGGGGGCTAATTCACCCCTCCACTTT.

This chain links TRBV6-5 with TRBJ1-2; 7 positions match TRBD1. V lost 6 bases and J lost 0; bases outside the gene matches: 1. The CDR3 sequence is 13 residues long. Germline assignment: CDR1 MNHEY and CDR2 SVGAGI. The CDR3 sequence: CASRTGTNYGYTF. The DNA of the CDR3 is TGTGCCAGCAGGACAGGGACTAACTATGGCTACACCTTC.

This clone came up once. The chain joins TRBV21-1 to TRBJ1-3; the D call of TRBD1 is as the table states it, not checked on the DNA. TRBV21-1 is a recognized pseudogene. The CDR3 covers 20 residues. CDR3 sequence (DNA): TGTGCCAGCAGGGGCCGGGACAGAAAAGAAACACCGAGCGGGGGAAACACCATATATTTT. It codes for CASRGRDRKETPSGGNTIYF.

This chain links TRBV27 with TRBJ1-3, with D uncertain. With 3 bases removed from V and 4 bases from J, the gap between germline ends came to 7 bases. This CDR3 region has 13 residues. Germline assignment: CDR1 MNHEY and CDR2 SMNVEV (reference sequence). The CDR3 region has the DNA TGTGCCAGCAGTTTGCGAGAAGGAAACACCATATATTTT. Its protein product is CASSLREGNTIYF.

In this sample, this clone turned up once. The rearrangement joins TRBV7-8 to TRBJ2-1, with D tentatively TRBD1 (5 bases). The V gene's germline CDR1 is SGHVS and CDR2 FQNEAQ. The CDR3 spans 15 residues. V was pared by 1 base and J by 4 bases, with 11 bases between. The CDR3 sequence is CASSLGTPSYNEQFF. DNA for the CDR3: TGTGCCAGCAGCTTAGGGACACCTTCTTACAATGAGCAGTTCTTC.

The chain links TRBV4-1 to TRBJ1-5; maybe TRBD1 (6 bases). This CDR3 spans 15 amino acids. Per germline, CDR1 MGHRA and CDR2 YSYEKL. V was clipped by 0 bases and J by 5 bases, with 11 bases between them. The CDR3 sequence is CASSQDPGQHQPQHF. In nucleotides, the CDR3 is TGCGCCAGCAGCCAAGATCCCGGACAGCATCAGCCCCAGCATTTT.

The rearrangement joins TRBV5-1 to TRBJ1-2, with D perhaps matching TRBD1 (5 bases). The CDR3 runs 15 residues. Germline CDR1 SGHRS, CDR2 YFSETQ. Trimming took 0 bases from V and 7 from J, leaving 16 bases between them. CDR3 loop: CASSLDSRTKVGYTF. In DNA form, the CDR3 reads TGCGCCAGCAGCTTGGATTCCCGGACAAAGGTTGGCTACACCTTC.

This clone has at least ten counts. The chain carries TRBV15 and TRBJ2-1; 8 bases match TRBD1. The CDR3 is made up of 16 amino acids. Germline V gene sequence: CDR1 LNHNV, CDR2 YYDKDF (reference sequence). V gave up 4 bases and J gave up 2 bases; unmatched junction bases: 7. Written as DNA, the CDR3 is TGTGCCACCAGCACCTGGCGGACAGGGACCTACAATGAGCAGTTCTTC. The encoded protein is CATSTWRTGTYNEQFF.

The chain combines TRBV6-5 with TRBJ1-6; D uncertain. There are 13 residues in the CDR3. CDR1 is MNHEY, CDR2 SVGAGI, per germline. The V end lost 2 bases, the J end lost 8 bases, and 7 bases lay between the germline ends. The CDR3 DNA sequence: TGTGCCAGCAGTTACGAGGTGGATTCACCCCTCCACTTT. Protein product: CASSYEVDSPLHF.

This clone was observed a handful of times. This rearrangement joins TRBV19 to TRBJ1-1, with TRBD1 matching 7 bases. This CDR3 contains 13 residues. From germline, CDR1 is LNHDA and CDR2 SQIVND (reference sequence). The J segment lost 5 bases and the V segment lost 9 bases, leaving 9 bases of the junction unmatched. CDR3 protein: CASRDRETTEAFF. DNA of the CDR3: TGTGCCAGCAGGGACAGAGAGACGACTGAAGCTTTCTTT. Together with reference TRBV19 and TRBJ1-1, the CDR3 gives the full variable domain: DGGITQSPKYLFRKEGQNVTLSCEQNLNHDAMYWYRQDPGQGLRLIYYSQIVNDFQKGDIAEGYSVSREKKESFPLTVTSAQKNPTAFYLCASRDRETTEAFFGQGTRLTVV.

The chain joins TRBV6-5 to TRBJ2-7; a possible D gene is TRBD2 (5 bases). CDR1 and CDR2 from the germline V gene are MNHEY and SVGAGI. The CDR3 has 15 residues. V gave up 6 bases and J gave up 7 bases, with 22 bases separating them. CDR3 region: CASSPDGPRSGEQYF. The CDR3 coding sequence is TGTGCCAGCAGCCCAGATGGTCCGCGCTCGGGGGAGCAGTACTTC.

The genes are TRBV7-6 and TRBJ2-1; TRBD1 agrees at 7 bases. The CDR3 sequence is 16 residues long. Trimming at V came to 2 bases and at J to 5 bases, leaving 9 bases not matched to a gene. CDR1 SGHVS and CDR2 FNYEAQ come from the germline V gene. The CDR3 here is CASSLISDRLDNEQFF. CDR3 bases: TGTGCCAGCAGCTTAATTTCGGACAGGCTCGACAATGAGCAGTTCTTC.

The V call is TRBV11-2, the J call TRBJ2-4, with D unclear. The V end lost 4 bases, the J end lost 2 bases, and 12 bases lay between the germline ends. The CDR3 has 15 amino acids. Per the germline V gene, CDR1 is SGHAT and CDR2 is FQNNGV. The CDR3 nucleotides read TGTGCCAGCAGCTCTCCTCAGGAACCCAAAAACATTCAGTACTTC. Translating it yields CASSSPQEPKNIQYF.

This clone turned up a few times. This rearrangement joins TRBV3-1 (or the pseudogene TRBV3-2) to TRBJ2-1; 11 bases align to TRBD2. Germline V CDR1 and CDR2: LGHDT, YNNKEL (reference sequence). The junction had 3 bases not matched to a gene; V was cut back by 1 base and J by 7 bases. CDR3 length equals 15 residues. As DNA, the CDR3 is TGTGCCAGCAGCCAAGGTAGCGGGGGGGTTAATGAGCAGTTCTTC. Translation gives CASSQGSGGVNEQFF.

This clone appeared once. V usage is TRBV19 and J usage is TRBJ1-5; 7 nucleotides match TRBD1. Germline lookup yields CDR1 LNHDA and CDR2 SQIVND (reference sequence). The junction had 7 bases not matched to a gene; V was cut back by 5 bases and J by 0 bases. The CDR3 is 16 residues long. The CDR3 DNA follows: TGTGCCAGTAGTGCGGGACAGACTTATAGCAATCAGCCCCAGCATTTT. It yields the protein CASSAGQTYSNQPQHF.

J is TRBJ2-1 and V is TRBV29-1; 15 nucleotides align to TRBD2. V lost 5 bases to trimming and J lost 0 bases; unmatched junction nucleotides: 11. This CDR3 is 19 amino acids long. CDR1 and CDR2 from the germline V gene are SQVTM and ANQGSEA. CDR3 in DNA: TGCAGCGTTATCCTGGGACTAGCGGGAGGCCAAAGCTCCTACAATGAGCAGTTCTTC. Translation gives CSVILGLAGGQSSYNEQFF.

This clone was seen more than once but under ten times. This chain joins TRBV7-2 and TRBJ1-3; D perhaps matches TRBD1 (5 bases). The V end was cut by 5 bases, the J end by 1 base, with 24 bases between. Germline V gives CDR1 SGHTA, CDR2 FQGNSA. The CDR3 runs to 19 residues. CDR3 region: CASSQTSPRARASGNTIYF. CDR3 coding DNA: TGTGCCAGCAGCCAAACCTCCCCCAGGGCCCGAGCTTCTGGAAACACCATATATTTT.